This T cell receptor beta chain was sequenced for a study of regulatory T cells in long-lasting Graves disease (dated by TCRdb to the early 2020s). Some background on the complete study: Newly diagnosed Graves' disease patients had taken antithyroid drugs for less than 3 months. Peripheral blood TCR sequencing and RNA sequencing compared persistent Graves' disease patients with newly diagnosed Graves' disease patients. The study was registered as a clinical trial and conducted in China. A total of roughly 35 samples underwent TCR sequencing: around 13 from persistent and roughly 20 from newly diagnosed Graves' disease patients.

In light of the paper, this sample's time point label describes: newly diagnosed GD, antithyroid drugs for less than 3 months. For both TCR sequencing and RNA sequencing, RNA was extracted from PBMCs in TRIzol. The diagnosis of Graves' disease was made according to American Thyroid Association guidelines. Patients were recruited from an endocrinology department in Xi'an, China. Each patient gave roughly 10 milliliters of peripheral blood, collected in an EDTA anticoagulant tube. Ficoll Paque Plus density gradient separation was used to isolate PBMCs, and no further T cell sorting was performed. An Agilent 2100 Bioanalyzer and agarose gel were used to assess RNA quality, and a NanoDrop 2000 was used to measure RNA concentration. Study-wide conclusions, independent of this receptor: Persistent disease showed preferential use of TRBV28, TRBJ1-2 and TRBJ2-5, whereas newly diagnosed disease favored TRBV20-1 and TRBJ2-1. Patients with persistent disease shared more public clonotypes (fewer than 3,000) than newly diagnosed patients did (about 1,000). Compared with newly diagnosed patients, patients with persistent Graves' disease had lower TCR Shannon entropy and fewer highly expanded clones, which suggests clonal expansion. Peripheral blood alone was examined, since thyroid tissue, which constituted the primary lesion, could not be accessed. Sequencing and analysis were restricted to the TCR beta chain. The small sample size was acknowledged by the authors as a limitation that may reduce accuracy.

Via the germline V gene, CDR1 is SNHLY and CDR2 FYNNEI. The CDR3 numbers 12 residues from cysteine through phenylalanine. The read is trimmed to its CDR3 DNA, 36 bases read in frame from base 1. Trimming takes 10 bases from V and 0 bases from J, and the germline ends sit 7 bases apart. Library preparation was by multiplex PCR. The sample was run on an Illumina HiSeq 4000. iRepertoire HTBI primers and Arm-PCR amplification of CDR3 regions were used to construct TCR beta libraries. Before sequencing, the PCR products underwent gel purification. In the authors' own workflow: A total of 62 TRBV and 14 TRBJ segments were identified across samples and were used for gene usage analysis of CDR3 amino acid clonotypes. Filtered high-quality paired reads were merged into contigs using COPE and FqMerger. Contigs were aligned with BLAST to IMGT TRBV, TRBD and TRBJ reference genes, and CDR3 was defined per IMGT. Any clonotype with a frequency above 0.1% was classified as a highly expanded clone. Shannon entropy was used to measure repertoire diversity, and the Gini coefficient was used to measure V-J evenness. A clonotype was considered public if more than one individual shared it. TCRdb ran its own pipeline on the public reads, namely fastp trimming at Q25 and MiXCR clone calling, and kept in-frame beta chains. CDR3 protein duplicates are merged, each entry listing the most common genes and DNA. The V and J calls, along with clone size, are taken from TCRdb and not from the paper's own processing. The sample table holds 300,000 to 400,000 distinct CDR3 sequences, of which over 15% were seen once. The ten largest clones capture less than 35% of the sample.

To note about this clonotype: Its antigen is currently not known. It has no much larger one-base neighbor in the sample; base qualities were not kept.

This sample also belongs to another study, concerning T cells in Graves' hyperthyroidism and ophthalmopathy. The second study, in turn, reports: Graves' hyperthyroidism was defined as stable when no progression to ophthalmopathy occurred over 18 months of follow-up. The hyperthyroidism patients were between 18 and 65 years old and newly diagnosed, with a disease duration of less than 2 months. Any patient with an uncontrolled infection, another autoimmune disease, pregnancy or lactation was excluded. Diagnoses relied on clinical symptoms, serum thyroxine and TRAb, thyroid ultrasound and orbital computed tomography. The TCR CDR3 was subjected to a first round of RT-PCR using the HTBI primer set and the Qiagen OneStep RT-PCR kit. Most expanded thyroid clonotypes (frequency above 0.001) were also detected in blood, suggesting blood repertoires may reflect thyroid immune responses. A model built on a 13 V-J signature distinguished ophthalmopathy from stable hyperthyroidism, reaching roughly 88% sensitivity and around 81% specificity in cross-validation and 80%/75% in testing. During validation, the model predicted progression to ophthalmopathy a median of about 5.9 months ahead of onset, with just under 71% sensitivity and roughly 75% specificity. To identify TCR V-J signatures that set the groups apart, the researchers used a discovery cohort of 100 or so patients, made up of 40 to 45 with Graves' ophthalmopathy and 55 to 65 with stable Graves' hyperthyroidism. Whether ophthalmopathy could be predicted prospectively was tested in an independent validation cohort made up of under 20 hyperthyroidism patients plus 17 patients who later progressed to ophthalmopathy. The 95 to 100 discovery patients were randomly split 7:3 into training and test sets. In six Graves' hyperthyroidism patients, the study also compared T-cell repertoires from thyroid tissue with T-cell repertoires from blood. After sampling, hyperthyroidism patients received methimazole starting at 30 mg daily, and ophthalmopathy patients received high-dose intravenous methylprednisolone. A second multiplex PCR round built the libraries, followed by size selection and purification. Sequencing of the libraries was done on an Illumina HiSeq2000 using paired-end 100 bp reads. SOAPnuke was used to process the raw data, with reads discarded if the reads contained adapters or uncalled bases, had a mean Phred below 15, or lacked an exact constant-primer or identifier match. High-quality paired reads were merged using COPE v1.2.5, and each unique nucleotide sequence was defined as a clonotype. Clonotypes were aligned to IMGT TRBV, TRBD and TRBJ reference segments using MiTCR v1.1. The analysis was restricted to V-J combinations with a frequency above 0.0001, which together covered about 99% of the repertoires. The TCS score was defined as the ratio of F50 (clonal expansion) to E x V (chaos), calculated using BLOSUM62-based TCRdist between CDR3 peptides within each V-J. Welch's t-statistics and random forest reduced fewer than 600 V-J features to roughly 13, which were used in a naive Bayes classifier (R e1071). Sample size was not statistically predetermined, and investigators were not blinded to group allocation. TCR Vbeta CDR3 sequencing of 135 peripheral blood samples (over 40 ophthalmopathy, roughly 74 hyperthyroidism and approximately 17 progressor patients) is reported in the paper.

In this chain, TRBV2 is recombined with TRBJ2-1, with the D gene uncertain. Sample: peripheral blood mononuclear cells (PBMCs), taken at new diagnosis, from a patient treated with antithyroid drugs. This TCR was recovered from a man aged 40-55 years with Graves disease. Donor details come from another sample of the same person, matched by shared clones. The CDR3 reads CAIYSSYNEQFF. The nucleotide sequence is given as TGTGCCATCTACTCCTCCTACAATGAGCAGTTCTTC.